Below are 27 T cell receptor beta chains sequenced from a single sample in a study of blood T cell repertoires in COVID-19. Generated by immunoSEQ multiplex PCR, the TCRdb table keeps only in-frame clones and is missing some. The table has over 60,000 clones, roughly 80% seen once. The material sequenced was peripheral blood. Receptors were obtained from a man over 45 with COVID-19, enrolled during active disease.

The chain couples TRBV14 to TRBJ2-7; 7 bases are a match to TRBD1. CDR1 is SGHDN and CDR2 is FVKESK in the germline V gene. This CDR3 has 14 amino acids. J lost 0 bases, V lost 4 bases, and 3 bases had no gene match. For the CDR3, the DNA is TGTGCCAGCAGCCCGACAGGGACCTCCTACGAGCAGTACTTC. It codes for CASSPTGTSYEQYF.

This sequence joins TRBV24-1 and TRBJ1-4; 7 bases are a match to TRBD1. This CDR3 spans 14 amino acids. J gave up 8 bases and V 4 bases, and 6 bases lay outside the gene matches. The germline V gene encodes CDR1 KGHDR and CDR2 SFDVKD. For the CDR3, the DNA is TGTGCCACCAGTGACGACAGGGAAAGCGAAAAACTGTTTTTT. It specifies CATSDDRESEKLFF.

The CDR3, as DNA: TGCGCCAGCTCTCGGACTAGCGGGAGGGCCCAAGAGACCCAGTACTTC. As protein: CASSRTSGRAQETQYF. The chain is built from TRBV10-1 and TRBJ2-5, with 15 bases fitting TRBD2. J gave up 1 base and V 8 bases, and 5 bases lay outside the gene matches. Germline V gene data show CDR1 as WNHNN and CDR2 as SYGVQD (reference sequence). This CDR3 is built from 16 residues.

This chain links TRBV7-2 with TRBJ1-5, with a possible D match to TRBD1 (5 bases). Germline V CDR1 and CDR2: SGHTA, FQGNSA. Trimming left V 5 bases short and J 4 bases short, with 15 bases between. The CDR3 totals 15 residues. CDR3: CASSLLGGENQPQHF. As DNA, the CDR3 is TGTGCCAGCAGCCTCCTGGGGGGGGAGAATCAGCCCCAGCATTTT.

The chain links TRBV5-6 to TRBJ2-5, with D possibly matching TRBD1 (5 bases). Germline values: CDR1 SGHDT, CDR2 YYEEEE. Trimming removed 0 bases at V and 4 bases at J, with 10 bases between. The CDR3 covers 14 residues. The CDR3 region is CASSLVQGRETQYF. DNA for the CDR3: TGTGCCAGCAGCTTGGTCCAGGGCCGAGAGACCCAGTACTTC.

This clone was seen a few times. V gene TRBV3-1 (or the pseudogene TRBV3-2) combines with J gene TRBJ2-2, with D perhaps TRBD2 (5 bases). Trimming removed 4 bases from V and 0 bases from J, with 9 bases in between. CDR1 and CDR2 (germline): LGHDT, YNNKEL (reference sequence). CDR3 length: 15 amino acids. CDR3 residues: CASSLGGPNTGELFF. For the CDR3, the DNA is TGTGCCAGCAGCCTCGGCGGGCCGAACACCGGGGAGCTGTTTTTT.

This clone was recorded only once. This sequence joins TRBV24-1 and TRBJ2-4; 9 bases fit TRBD2. The CDR3 extends over 16 amino acids. Germline V gene lookup returns CDR1 KGHDR and CDR2 SFDVKD. The J segment lost 3 bases and the V segment lost 4 bases, leaving 6 bases of the junction unmatched. The CDR3 is CATSDPSGDGKNIQYF. The CDR3 bases are TGTGCCACCAGTGACCCTAGCGGGGACGGCAAAAACATTCAGTACTTC.

This sequence joins TRBV5-1 and TRBJ2-7; 7 nucleotides agree with TRBD1. From germline, CDR1 is SGHRS and CDR2 YFSETQ. The CDR3 extends over 14 amino acids. Trimming at V came to 4 bases and at J to 2 bases, leaving 6 bases not matched to a gene. For the CDR3, the DNA is TGCGCCAGCAGCACCAGGGGGATTACCTACGAGCAGTACTTC. As protein: CASSTRGITYEQYF.

The V and J genes are TRBV7-2 and TRBJ1-1; D is perhaps TRBD1 (5 bases). The CDR3 spans 17 residues. Germline V gene data show CDR1 as SGHTA and CDR2 as FQGNSA. Between the trimmed V and J ends, which lost 1 base and 0 bases, there was a span of 15 bases. The CDR3 nucleotides are TGTGCCAGCAGCTTAGGAGGGGAGGGCGGTTTGAACACTGAAGCTTTCTTT. Its translation: CASSLGGEGGLNTEAFF.

This clone was seen a few times. This chain connects TRBV5-5 to TRBJ1-5; maybe TRBD1 (6 bases). The V gene's germline CDR1 is SGHKS and CDR2 YYEKEE (reference sequence). The CDR3 runs to 16 residues. The ends were cut back, 0 bases at V and 4 bases at J, with 14 bases in the middle. CDR3 amino acids: CASSLGPDRKNQPQHF. DNA for the CDR3: TGTGCCAGCAGCTTGGGGCCAGACAGGAAGAATCAGCCCCAGCATTTT.

The rearrangement uses TRBV4-1 and TRBJ1-1; weak D call: TRBD1 (5 bases). Per the germline V gene, CDR1 is MGHRA and CDR2 is YSYEKL. V shed 0 bases and J shed 5 bases, with 16 bases lying between them. The length of the CDR3 is 16 residues. CDR3 sequence: CASSQDLGSRGTEAFF. For the CDR3, the DNA is TGCGCCAGCAGCCAAGATTTGGGGAGTCGGGGGACTGAAGCTTTCTTT.

This rearrangement joins TRBV5-1 to TRBJ2-3; possible D gene TRBD2, 5 bases. V lost 3 bases to trimming and J lost 1 base, with 15 bases between them. Germline V gene lookup returns CDR1 SGHRS and CDR2 YFSETQ. The CDR3 loop spans 16 amino acids. The CDR3 loop is CASSSAGPAGTDTQYF. For the CDR3, the DNA is TGCGCCAGCAGCTCGGCGGGCCCCGCAGGCACAGATACGCAGTATTTT. Drawing the rest from reference TRBV5-1 and TRBJ2-3, the complete variable domain is KAGVTQTPRYLIKTRGQQVTLSCSPISGHRSVSWYQQTPGQGLQFLFEYFSETQRNKGNFPGRFSGRQFSNSRSEMNVSTLELGDSALYLCASSSAGPAGTDTQYFGPGTRLTVL.

The chain is built from TRBV19 and TRBJ1-5; TRBD1 is a possible D gene (5 bases). Germline V CDR1 and CDR2: LNHDA, SQIVND (reference sequence). This CDR3 is 15 amino acids long. Trimming took 1 base from V and 2 from J, leaving 9 bases between them. The CDR3 nucleotides are TGTGCCAGTAGTATAGGCGGGACTGGCAATCAGCCCCAGCATTTT. Its translation: CASSIGGTGNQPQHF.

This chain connects TRBV7-2 to TRBJ2-7, with D maybe TRBD2 (7 bases). Between the trimmed V and J ends, which lost 2 bases and 7 bases, there was a span of 18 bases. Per germline, CDR1 SGHTA and CDR2 FQGNSA. This CDR3 spans 15 amino acids. Written as DNA, the CDR3 is TGTGCCAGCAGCTTACTCTCGGGGGGCTCGGGTGAGCAGTACTTC. It specifies CASSLLSGGSGEQYF.

The chain has TRBV5-1 and TRBJ2-7; maybe TRBD2 (6 bases). CDR1 is SGHRS, CDR2 YFSETQ, per germline. The V gene lost 0 bases and the J gene lost 4 bases, with 14 bases spanning the gap. There are 15 residues in the CDR3. The DNA of the CDR3 is TGCGCCAGCAGCTTGGCCGGCGGGACCTTGTACGAGCAGTACTTC. Translating it yields CASSLAGGTLYEQYF.

Many counts were recorded for this clone. Other DNA sequences in this sample translate to the same CDR3. This sequence joins TRBV6-5 and TRBJ1-6; D gene unclear. From germline, CDR1 is MNHEY and CDR2 SVGAGI. This CDR3 region has 13 residues. Trimming removed 8 bases from V and 1 base from J, with 6 bases in between. CDR3 loop: CASRRSYNSPLHF. The CDR3 bases are TGTGCCAGCCGGCGGTCCTATAATTCACCCCTCCACTTT.

The chain employs TRBV18 and TRBJ2-6; D might be TRBD1 (5 bases). This CDR3 contains 15 residues. V lost 4 bases and J lost 2, with 9 bases in between. Germline V gives CDR1 KGHSH, CDR2 LQKENI. The CDR3 spells CASSQSGTGANVLTF. The DNA of the CDR3 is TGTGCCAGCTCACAGTCAGGGACTGGGGCCAACGTCCTGACTTTC.

This clone has only a few counts. The CDR3 DNA reads as TGTGCCAGCAGTTACTCGAAACGGGGGGAGACCCAGTACTTC. Translated, it gives CASSYSKRGETQYF. This chain joins TRBV6-5 and TRBJ2-5; tentatively, D is TRBD2 (6 bases). Germline V CDR1 and CDR2: MNHEY, SVGAGI. CDR3 length: 14 amino acids. With 0 bases removed from V and 5 bases from J, the gap between germline ends came to 10 bases.

J is TRBJ2-3 and V is TRBV10-1, with 7 bases aligning to TRBD2. This CDR3 region has 13 residues. From germline, CDR1 is WNHNN and CDR2 SYGVQD (reference sequence). The V segment lost 10 bases and the J segment 4 bases; nucleotides outside the gene matches: 8. CDR3 DNA sequence: TGCGCCACCTCGCGGGAGTTGGCAGATACGCAGTATTTT. Residues: CATSRELADTQYF.

The chain links TRBV28 to TRBJ2-1, with TRBD2 matching over 7 bases. After removal of 7 bases from V and 15 bases from J, the junction contained 12 bases not matched to a gene. The CDR3 extends over 12 amino acids. Germline V gives CDR1 MDHEN, CDR2 SYDVKM. CDR3 region: CASTTGGRAGFF. The CDR3 bases are TGTGCCAGCACCACCGGGGGGAGGGCTGGGTTCTTC.

CDR3 sequence: CAWSVQDTQYF. DNA of the CDR3: TGTGCCTGGAGTGTACAAGATACGCAGTATTTT. The J gene is TRBJ2-3, the V gene TRBV30; no firm D call. CDR3 length equals 11 residues. Germline V gene data show CDR1 as GTSNPN and CDR2 as SVGIG (reference sequence). Trimming removed 0 bases from V and 5 bases from J, with 3 bases in between.

The rearrangement joins TRBV29-1 to TRBJ2-1; 16 bases agree with TRBD2. Germline V lookup: CDR1 SQVTM, CDR2 ANQGSEA. This CDR3 comprises 17 residues. Trimming took 1 base from V and 8 from J; bases not matched to a gene: 8. The CDR3 spells CSVEGGTSGRAGYEQFF. As DNA, the CDR3 is TGCAGCGTTGAAGGGGGGACTAGCGGGAGGGCCGGCTATGAGCAGTTCTTC.

The J gene is TRBJ1-1, the V gene TRBV6-5; no reliable D call. This CDR3 contains 13 residues. CDR1 is MNHEY, CDR2 SVGAGI, per germline. With 6 bases removed from V and 1 base from J, the gap between germline ends came to 9 bases. CDR3 protein: CASRGLGNTEAFF. The DNA for the CDR3 is TGTGCCAGCAGGGGCCTGGGGAACACTGAAGCTTTCTTT.

The rearrangement joins TRBV7-8 to TRBJ2-7; D not resolved. This CDR3 has 15 residues. V lost 5 bases to trimming and J lost 3 bases, with 17 bases between them. CDR1 and CDR2 from the germline V gene are SGHVS and FQNEAQ. In DNA form, the CDR3 reads TGTGCCAGCAGCCGAGTGGCAGGAAGTAACTACGAGCAGTACTTC. This translates into CASSRVAGSNYEQYF.

The chain recombines TRBV24-1 with TRBJ2-5; TRBD1 aligns across 9 bases. There are 15 residues in the CDR3. V dropped 1 base and J dropped 3; count of bases not matched to a gene: 2. Germline loops: CDR1 KGHDR, CDR2 SFDVKD. The CDR3 region has the DNA TGTGCCACCAGTGATTTTCGGGACAGGGAAGAGACCCAGTACTTC. It codes for CATSDFRDREETQYF.

The chain uses TRBV28 and TRBJ1-2; TRBD1 might be the D (5 bases). V shed 6 bases and J shed 7 bases, with 18 bases lying between them. This CDR3 has 14 residues. Looked up from germline, CDR1 is MDHEN and CDR2 is SYDVKM. The DNA of the CDR3 is TGTGCCAGCAGGGTAGCGGGGCCCCCCTTTGGCTACACCTTC. It is translated as CASRVAGPPFGYTF.

The gene calls are TRBV7-9 and TRBJ1-5; D gene uncertain. The CDR3 consists of 11 residues. Trimming left V 11 bases short and J 1 base short, with 6 bases between. Germline CDR1 reads SEHNR; CDR2 reads FQNEAQ (reference sequence). The CDR3 nucleotides read TGTGCCGCGGGGAGCAATCAGCCCCAGCATTTT. Translated: CAAGSNQPQHF.